Below are 9 T cell receptor beta chains sequenced from a single sample in a study of cytomegalovirus exposure and HLA in healthy donors. 60 Vbeta and 13 Jbeta primers were used in PCR. Repertoires were generated with immunoSEQ multiplex PCR, while TCRdb's copy carries only in-frame clones and drops some. The sample records 150,000 to 200,000 clones, about four fifths being singletons. The specimen was PBMCs. These receptors came from a boy younger than 18 in good health and CMV-seronegative.

This chain uses TRBV11-2 with TRBJ2-7, with D perhaps matching TRBD1 (5 bases). Germline assignment: CDR1 SGHAT and CDR2 FQNNGV. The CDR3 has 13 amino acids. Trimming shortened V by 5 bases and J by 4 bases, and 12 bases separated the two germline ends. The CDR3 region is CASSPGPQYEQYF. The CDR3 DNA follows: TGTGCCAGCAGCCCAGGGCCCCAATACGAGCAGTACTTC.

This chain uses TRBV7-9 with TRBJ2-7, with 7 nucleotides matching TRBD1. The CDR3 has 14 residues. J lost 1 base, V lost 5 bases, and 5 bases had no gene match. Germline assignment: CDR1 SEHNR and CDR2 FQNEAQ (reference sequence). The CDR3 DNA reads as TGTGCCAGCAGCCCAAACAGGGGATCCTACGAGCAGTACTTC. This sequence encodes CASSPNRGSYEQYF.

V gene TRBV7-3 combines with J gene TRBJ2-6, with 9 bases lining up with TRBD1. The CDR3 sequence is 17 residues long. The V gene end was trimmed by 5 bases and the J gene end by 3 bases; junction bases not matched to a gene: 8. Germline V gene sequence: CDR1 SGHTA, CDR2 FQGTGA. The CDR3 DNA reads TGTGCCAGCAGCCCCCGGGACAGGGCAGGTGGGGCCAACGTCCTGACTTTC. Residues: CASSPRDRAGGANVLTF. Variable domain in full (rest from reference TRBV7-3 and TRBJ2-6): GAGVSQTPSNKVTEKGKYVELRCDPISGHTALYWYRQSLGQGPEFLIYFQGTGAADDSGLPNDRFFAVRPEGSVSTLKIQRTERGDSAVYLCASSPRDRAGGANVLTFGAGSRLTVL.

The chain is built from TRBV7-3 and TRBJ2-1; 9 bases map to TRBD1. Germline V gene sequence: CDR1 SGHTA, CDR2 FQGTGA. The CDR3 totals 14 residues. Trimming took 7 bases from V and 5 from J; bases not matched to a gene: 6. CDR3 DNA: TGTGCCAGCACACCGGGACAGGGCCACAATGAGCAGTTCTTC. Translated, it gives CASTPGQGHNEQFF.

The chain joins TRBV7-2 to TRBJ2-7, with TRBD2 matching over 11 bases. Germline values: CDR1 SGHTA, CDR2 FQGNSA. With 9 bases clipped from V and 4 bases from J, the junction kept 14 bases outside the gene matches. This CDR3 region has 16 residues. CDR3 region: CARTPPLTSGAYEQYF. The CDR3 bases are TGTGCCAGGACCCCCCCTCTGACTAGCGGGGCATACGAGCAGTACTTC.

This chain uses TRBV5-6 with TRBJ1-1; a possible D gene is TRBD1 (5 bases). The length of the CDR3 is 15 residues. With 2 bases removed from V and 5 bases from J, the gap between germline ends came to 16 bases. Germline V gene data show CDR1 as SGHDT and CDR2 as YYEEEE. The CDR3 is CASSFPLPGKTEAFF. The CDR3 DNA is TGTGCCAGCAGCTTCCCCCTCCCAGGGAAGACTGAAGCTTTCTTT.

This clone occurred a few times. The chain is built from TRBV5-6 and TRBJ1-6; possible D gene TRBD1, 6 bases. Between the trimmed V and J ends, which lost 4 bases and 10 bases, there was a span of 18 bases. The germline gives CDR1 SGHDT, CDR2 YYEEEE. This CDR3 is built from 15 residues. The CDR3: CASSPSGQGSSPLHF. Written as DNA, the CDR3 is TGTGCCAGCAGCCCCTCGGGGCAGGGGAGCTCACCCCTCCACTTT.

The chain uses TRBV29-1 and TRBJ2-7; maybe TRBD1 (7 bases). The CDR3 extends over 15 amino acids. Deletions cut 5 bases from V and 4 bases from J, with 21 bases between. From germline, CDR1 is SQVTM and CDR2 ANQGSEA. DNA for the CDR3: TGCAGCGTTTTACTTGCGGGACAGACAGAATACGAGCAGTACTTC. It codes for CSVLLAGQTEYEQYF.

V and J are TRBV4-1 and TRBJ2-1; D may be TRBD2 (5 bases). CDR3 size: 17 residues. Germline values: CDR1 MGHRA, CDR2 YSYEKL. V was pared by 3 bases and J by 2 bases, with 17 bases between. CDR3: CASSHPPSGAPYNEQFF. In DNA, the CDR3 is TGCGCCAGCAGCCATCCCCCCAGCGGAGCTCCCTACAATGAGCAGTTCTTC.